This is a list of T cell receptor beta chains from one sample in a study of shared clonotypes between healthy human individuals. Using immunoSEQ multiplex PCR, the repertoire was profiled, and TCRdb retains in-frame clones only, with some absent. Altogether hundreds of thousands of clones are present, approximately 92% being singletons, with the ten largest covering nearly 25%. The sample comprised naive CD8+ T cells sorted from blood. These receptors came from a man aged 25-40 years in good health. CDR3s include the opening cysteine and the closing phenylalanine or tryptophan. The D gene is left open where the match is weak. Rows give clone size only sometimes, using once, few, many, or a class for an expanded clone.

clone size	V gene	D gene	CDR3 length	J gene	CDR3 protein	CDR3 DNA
NA	TRBV7-9	NA	13	TRBJ2-1	CASSHSVPEGQFF	TGTGCCAGCAGCCATAGCGTTCCGGAGGGGCAGTTCTTC
NA	TRBV6-1	NA	16	TRBJ1-1	CASSEAKRPNGRGAFF	TGTGCCAGCAGTGAAGCGAAGAGACCCAATGGACGGGGGGCTTTCTTT
NA	TRBV27	TRBD1	12	TRBJ2-7	CASGQGSYEQYF	TGTGCCAGCGGACAGGGTAGCTACGAGCAGTACTTC
NA	TRBV28	NA	15	TRBJ2-1	CASSFLGSPYNEQFF	TGTGCCAGCAGTTTTTTAGGGTCCCCCTACAATGAGCAGTTCTTC
NA	TRBV18	NA	15	TRBJ2-7	CASSPQDRPPYEQYF	TGTGCCAGCTCACCTCAAGACAGGCCCCCCTACGAGCAGTACTTC
once	TRBV7-9	NA	13	TRBJ2-1	CAQRRDSYNEQFF	TGTGCCCAAAGAAGGGATTCCTACAATGAGCAGTTCTTC
once	TRBV5-4	NA	13	TRBJ2-7	CASSQPSSYEQYF	TGTGCCAGCAGCCAGCCTAGCTCCTACGAGCAGTACTTC
once	TRBV9	NA	15	TRBJ2-2	CASSVAPRRTGELFF	TGTGCCAGCAGCGTAGCTCCCAGGCGCACCGGGGAGCTGTTTTTT
NA	TRBV9	NA	15	TRBJ2-5	CASSTQNSLQETQYF	TGTGCCAGCAGCACACAAAACTCGCTGCAAGAGACCCAGTACTTC
few	TRBV7-8	NA	13	TRBJ2-3	CASRRRGTDTQYF	TGTGCCAGCCGCCGAAGGGGCACAGATACGCAGTATTTT
NA	TRBV18	TRBD1	17	TRBJ2-7	CASSQYIGGQGAYEQYF	TGTGCCAGCTCACAATATATCGGAGGACAGGGGGCCTACGAGCAGTACTTC